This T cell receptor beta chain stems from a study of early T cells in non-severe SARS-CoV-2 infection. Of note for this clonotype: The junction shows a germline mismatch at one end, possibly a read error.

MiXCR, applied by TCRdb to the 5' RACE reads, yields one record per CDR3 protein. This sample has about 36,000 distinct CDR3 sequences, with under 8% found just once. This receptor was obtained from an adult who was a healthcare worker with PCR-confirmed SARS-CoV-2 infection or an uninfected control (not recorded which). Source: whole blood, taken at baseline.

The CDR3 coding sequence is TGTGCCTGGAGGAAAGCAACCTTTTATGACTACACCTTC. This gives the protein CAWRKATFYDYTF. The chain uses TRBV30 and TRBJ1-2; no firm D call. The CDR3 contains 13 residues. The germline V gene encodes CDR1 GTSNPN and CDR2 SVGIG (reference sequence).